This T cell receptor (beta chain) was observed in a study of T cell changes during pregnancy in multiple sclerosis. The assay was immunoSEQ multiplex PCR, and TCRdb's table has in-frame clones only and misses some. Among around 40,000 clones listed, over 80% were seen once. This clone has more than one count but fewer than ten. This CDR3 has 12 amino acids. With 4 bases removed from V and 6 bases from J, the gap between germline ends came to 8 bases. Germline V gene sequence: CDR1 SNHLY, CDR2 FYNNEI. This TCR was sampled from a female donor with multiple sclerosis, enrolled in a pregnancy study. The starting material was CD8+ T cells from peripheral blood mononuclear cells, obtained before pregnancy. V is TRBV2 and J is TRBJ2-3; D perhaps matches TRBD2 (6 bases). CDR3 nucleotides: TGTGCCAGCAGTGGGGAGGCGGATACGCAGTATTTT. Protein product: CASSGEADTQYF.